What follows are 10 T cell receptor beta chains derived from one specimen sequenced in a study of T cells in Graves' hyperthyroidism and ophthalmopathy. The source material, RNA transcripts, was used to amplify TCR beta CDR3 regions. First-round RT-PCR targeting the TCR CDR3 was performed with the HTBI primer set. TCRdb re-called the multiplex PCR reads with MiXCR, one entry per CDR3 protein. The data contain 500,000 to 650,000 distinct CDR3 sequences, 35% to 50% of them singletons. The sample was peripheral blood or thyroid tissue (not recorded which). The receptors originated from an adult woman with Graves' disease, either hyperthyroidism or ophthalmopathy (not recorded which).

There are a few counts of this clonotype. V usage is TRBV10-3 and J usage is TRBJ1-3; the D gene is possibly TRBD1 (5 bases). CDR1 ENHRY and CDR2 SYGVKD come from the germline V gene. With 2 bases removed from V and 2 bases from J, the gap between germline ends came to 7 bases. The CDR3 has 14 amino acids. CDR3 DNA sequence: TGTGCCATCAGTGAGGGGGCGCCTGGAAACACCATATATTTT. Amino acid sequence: CAISEGAPGNTIYF.

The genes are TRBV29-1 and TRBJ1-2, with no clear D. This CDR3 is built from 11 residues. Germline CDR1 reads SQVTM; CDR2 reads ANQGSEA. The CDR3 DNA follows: TGCAGGCTCGGGGAGGCCTATGGCTACACCTTC. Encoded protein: CRLGEAYGYTF. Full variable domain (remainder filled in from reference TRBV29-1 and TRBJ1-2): SAVISQKPSRDICQRGTSLTIQCQVDSQVTMMFWYRQQPGQSLTLIATANQGSEATYESGFVIDKFPISRPNLTFSTLTVSNMSPEDSSIYLCRLGEAYGYTFGSGTRLTVV.

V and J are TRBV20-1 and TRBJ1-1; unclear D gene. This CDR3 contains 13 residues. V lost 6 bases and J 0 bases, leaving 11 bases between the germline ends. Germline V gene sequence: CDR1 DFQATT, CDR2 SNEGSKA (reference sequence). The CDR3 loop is CSARRRVNTEAFF. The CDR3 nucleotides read TGCAGTGCCAGAAGGAGGGTGAACACTGAAGCTTTCTTT.

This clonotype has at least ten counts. The CDR3 DNA follows: TGTGCCACCAAAGCGAACTTAAATGAAAAACTGTTTTTT. Translating it yields CATKANLNEKLFF. The chain recombines TRBV15 with TRBJ1-4; the D is unclear. The CDR3 has 13 residues. The V end lost 7 bases, the J end lost 5 bases, and 11 bases lay between the germline ends. Germline values: CDR1 LNHNV, CDR2 YYDKDF (reference sequence).

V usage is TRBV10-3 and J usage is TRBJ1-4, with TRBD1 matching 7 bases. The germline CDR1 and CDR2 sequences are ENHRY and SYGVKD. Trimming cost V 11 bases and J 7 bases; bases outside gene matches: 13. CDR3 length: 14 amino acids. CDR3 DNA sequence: TGTGCCGTACGACAGGGAAACGGAGGTGAAAAACTGTTTTTT. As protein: CAVRQGNGGEKLFF.

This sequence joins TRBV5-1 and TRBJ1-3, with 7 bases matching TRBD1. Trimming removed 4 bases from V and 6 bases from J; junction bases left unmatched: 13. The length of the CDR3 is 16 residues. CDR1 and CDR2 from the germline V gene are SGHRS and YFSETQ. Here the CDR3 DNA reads TGCGCCAGCAGCCTGACCAGGGGGGGCGATGAAAACACCATATATTTT. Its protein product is CASSLTRGGDENTIYF.

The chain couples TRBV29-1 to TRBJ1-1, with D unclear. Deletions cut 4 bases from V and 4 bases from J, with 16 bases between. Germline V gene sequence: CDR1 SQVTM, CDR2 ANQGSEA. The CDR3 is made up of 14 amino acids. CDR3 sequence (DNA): TGCAGCGTTGCTAAAGGGTGGGAGGGCACTGAAGCTTTCTTT. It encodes CSVAKGWEGTEAFF.

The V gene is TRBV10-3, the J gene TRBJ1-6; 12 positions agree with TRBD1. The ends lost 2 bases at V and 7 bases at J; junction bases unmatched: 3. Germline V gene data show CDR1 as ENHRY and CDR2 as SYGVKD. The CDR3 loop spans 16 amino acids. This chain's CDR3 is CAISEGTGGWNSPLHF. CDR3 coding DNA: TGTGCCATCAGTGAGGGGACAGGGGGCTGGAATTCACCCCTCCACTTT.

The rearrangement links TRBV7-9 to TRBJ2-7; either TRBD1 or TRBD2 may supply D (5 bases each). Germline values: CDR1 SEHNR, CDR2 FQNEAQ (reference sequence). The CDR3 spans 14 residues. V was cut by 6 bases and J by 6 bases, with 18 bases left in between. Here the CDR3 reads CASSALGVAFEQYF. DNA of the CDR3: TGTGCCAGCAGTGCCCTGGGGGTAGCATTCGAGCAGTACTTC.

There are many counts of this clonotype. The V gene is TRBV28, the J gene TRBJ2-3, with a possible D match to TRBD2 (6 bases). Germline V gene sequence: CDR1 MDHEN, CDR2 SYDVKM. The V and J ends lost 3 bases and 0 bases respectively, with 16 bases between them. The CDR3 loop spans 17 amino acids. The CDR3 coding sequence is TGTGCCAGCAGTTTCGAGTTGACTGGGACTAGCACAGATACGCAGTATTTT. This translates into CASSFELTGTSTDTQYF.